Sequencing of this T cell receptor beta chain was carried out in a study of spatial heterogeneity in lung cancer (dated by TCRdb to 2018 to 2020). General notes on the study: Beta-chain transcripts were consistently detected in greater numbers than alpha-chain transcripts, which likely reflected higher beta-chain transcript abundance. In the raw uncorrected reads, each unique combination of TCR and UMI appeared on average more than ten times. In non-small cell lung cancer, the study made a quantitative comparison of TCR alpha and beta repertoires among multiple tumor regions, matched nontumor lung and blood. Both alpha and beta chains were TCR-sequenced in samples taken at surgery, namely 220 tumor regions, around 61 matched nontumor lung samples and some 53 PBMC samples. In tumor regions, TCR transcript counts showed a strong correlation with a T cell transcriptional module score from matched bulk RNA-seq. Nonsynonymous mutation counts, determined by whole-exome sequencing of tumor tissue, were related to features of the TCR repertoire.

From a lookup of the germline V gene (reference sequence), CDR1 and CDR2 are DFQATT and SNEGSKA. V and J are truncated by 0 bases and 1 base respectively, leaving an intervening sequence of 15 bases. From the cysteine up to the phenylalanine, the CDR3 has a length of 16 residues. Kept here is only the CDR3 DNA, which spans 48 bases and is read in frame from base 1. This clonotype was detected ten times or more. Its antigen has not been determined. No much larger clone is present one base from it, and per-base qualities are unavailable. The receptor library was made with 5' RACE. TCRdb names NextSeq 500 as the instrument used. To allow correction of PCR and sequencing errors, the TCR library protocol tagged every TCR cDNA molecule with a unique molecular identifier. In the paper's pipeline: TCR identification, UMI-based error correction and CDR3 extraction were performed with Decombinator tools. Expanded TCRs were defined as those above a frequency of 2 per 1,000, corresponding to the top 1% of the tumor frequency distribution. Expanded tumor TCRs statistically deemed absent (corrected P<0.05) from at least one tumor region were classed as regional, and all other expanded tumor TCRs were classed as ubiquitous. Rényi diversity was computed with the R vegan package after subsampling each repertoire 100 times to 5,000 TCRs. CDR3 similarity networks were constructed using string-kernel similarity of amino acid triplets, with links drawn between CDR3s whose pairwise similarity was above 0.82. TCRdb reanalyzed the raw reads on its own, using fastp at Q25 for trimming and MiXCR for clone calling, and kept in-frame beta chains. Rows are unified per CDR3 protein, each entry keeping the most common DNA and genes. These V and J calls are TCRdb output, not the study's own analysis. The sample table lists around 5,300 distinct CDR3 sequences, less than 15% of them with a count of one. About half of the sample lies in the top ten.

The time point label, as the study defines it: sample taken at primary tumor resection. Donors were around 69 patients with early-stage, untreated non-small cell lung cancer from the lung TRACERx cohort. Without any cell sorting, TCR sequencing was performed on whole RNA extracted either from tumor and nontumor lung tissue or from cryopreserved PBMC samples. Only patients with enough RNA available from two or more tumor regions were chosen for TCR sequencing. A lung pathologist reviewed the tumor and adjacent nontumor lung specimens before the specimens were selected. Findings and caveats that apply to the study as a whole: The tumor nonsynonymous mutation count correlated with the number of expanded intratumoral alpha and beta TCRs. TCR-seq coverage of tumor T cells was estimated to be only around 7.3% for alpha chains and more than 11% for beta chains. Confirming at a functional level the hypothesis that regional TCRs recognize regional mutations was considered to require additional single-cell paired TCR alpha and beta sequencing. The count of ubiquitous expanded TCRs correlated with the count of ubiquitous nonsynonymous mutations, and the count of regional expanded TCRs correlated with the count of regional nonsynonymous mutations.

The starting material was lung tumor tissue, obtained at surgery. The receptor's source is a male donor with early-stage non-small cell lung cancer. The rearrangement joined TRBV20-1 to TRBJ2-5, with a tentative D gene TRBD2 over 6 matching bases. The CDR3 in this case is CSARDPGRGIQETQYF. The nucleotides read TGCAGTGCTAGAGATCCTGGTCGGGGGATCCAAGAGACCCAGTACTTC.